This T cell receptor beta chain was retrieved from a study of beta chain features in type 1 diabetes. Isolated RNA was reverse transcribed in full, so expressed TCRB transcripts were sequenced. Generated by immunoSEQ multiplex PCR, the TCRdb table keeps only in-frame clones and is missing some. This table holds under 850,000 clones, around 15% found once. Note on this clone: Its antigen remains unidentified.

Whole-study results and caveats: There was a moderate but significant shortening of TCRB CDR3s in all four CD4+ subsets of Type 1 diabetes patients.

The TCR sequence derives from a man in his late teens or twenties with type 1 diabetes. Sequences were obtained from naive CD4+ T cells from blood.

In nucleotides, the CDR3 is TGTGCCAGCAGCTTATTTGGCAGCCCGAGCTCCTACGAGCAGTACTTC. It encodes CASSLFGSPSSYEQYF. The rearrangement links TRBV7-2 to TRBJ2-7; D is unresolved. Deletions cut 2 bases from V and 0 bases from J, with 14 bases between. CDR3 length: 16 amino acids. The germline CDR1 and CDR2 sequences are SGHTA and FQGNSA.